The 5 T cell receptor beta chains below were found in one sample sequenced in a study of T cells in tumors after PD-1 blockade. This table comes from immunoSEQ multiplex PCR, and its TCRdb copy is limited to in-frame clones, with some not included. The profile shows roughly 12,000 clones, 63% of them singletons. The sequencing here drew on tumor tissue, taken before anti-PD-1 treatment. These receptors were obtained from a human donor with cutaneous squamous cell carcinoma.

This chain links TRBV28 with TRBJ2-5; 8 bases fit TRBD2. The CDR3 runs 14 residues. Trimming removed 4 bases from V and 1 base from J; junction bases left unmatched: 2. CDR1 and CDR2 from the germline V gene are MDHEN and SYDVKM. In DNA, the CDR3 is TGTGCCAGCAGTTCGAGCGGGGGCCAAGAGACCCAGTACTTC. Its translation: CASSSSGGQETQYF.

The V gene is TRBV29-1, the J gene TRBJ2-3, with D unclear. The CDR3 totals 12 residues. Deletions cut 3 bases from V and 1 base from J, with 5 bases between. CDR1 is SQVTM and CDR2 is ANQGSEA in the germline V gene. Here the CDR3 DNA reads TGCAGCGTTGACGGCGGCACAGATACGCAGTATTTT. Protein sequence: CSVDGGTDTQYF.

The chain has TRBV7-9 and TRBJ1-2; maybe TRBD1 (6 bases). CDR1 is SEHNR, CDR2 FQNEAQ, per germline (reference sequence). Trimming took off 2 bases at V and 2 bases at J, with 9 bases between the two ends. The CDR3 is 14 residues long. CDR3: CASSLNGQNYGYTF. The CDR3, as DNA: TGTGCCAGCAGCTTAAACGGACAGAACTATGGCTACACCTTC. Full variable domain (rest looked up from reference TRBV7-9 and TRBJ1-2): DTGVSQNPRHKITKRGQNVTFRCDPISEHNRLYWYRQTLGQGPEFLTYFQNEAQLEKSRLLSDRFSAERPKGSFSTLEIQRTEQGDSAMYLCASSLNGQNYGYTFGSGTRLTVV.

The V gene is TRBV6-4, the J gene TRBJ2-6; D ambiguous. V was shortened by 3 bases and J by 0 bases, with 9 bases between the two germline ends. Per the germline V gene, CDR1 is MRHNA and CDR2 is SNTAGT. This CDR3 contains 16 residues. CDR3 nucleotide sequence: TGTGCCAGCAGTGAGAGCGCGGCCTCTGGGGCCAACGTCCTGACTTTC. Protein: CASSESAASGANVLTF.

The chain has TRBV6-5 and TRBJ2-3; D is undetermined. V dropped 4 bases and J dropped 4 bases, with 12 bases sitting between them. CDR1 and CDR2 (germline): MNHEY, SVGAGI. The CDR3 has 14 residues. The CDR3 coding sequence is TGTGCCAGCAGTTCCCCCACATGGCCAGATACGCAGTATTTT. It is translated as CASSSPTWPDTQYF.